Sequencing of this TCR beta chain was carried out in a study of response to subunit inactivated influenza vaccine. Overall study findings and caveats: Authors proposed each seasonal influenza vaccination draws in few new T cells.

V shed 0 bases and J shed 3 bases, with 7 bases lying between them. The CDR3 covers 14 residues. Germline-derived CDR1 and CDR2 are LNHNV and YYDKDF (reference sequence). The sample holds a few counts of this clonotype. Its matching antigen is unknown. TCRdb itself ran the RT-PCR reads through MiXCR, one entry per CDR3 protein. The profile shows over 150,000 distinct CDR3 sequences, around 10% of them singletons. The TCR sequence derives from a man aged 50 to 69 who received an inactivated influenza vaccine. V is TRBV15 and J is TRBJ2-3; D gene uncertain. The material was CD8+ T cells sorted from PBMCs, obtained less than 30 months after vaccination. CDR3 protein: CATSRDLGTDTQYF. The CDR3 coding sequence is TGTGCCACCAGCAGAGATCTGGGAACAGATACGCAGTATTTT.